These 28 T cell receptor beta chains were sequenced from one sample in a study of T cells in Graves' hyperthyroidism and ophthalmopathy. The CDR3 regions of TCR beta were amplified from RNA transcripts. TCR CDR3 underwent first-round RT-PCR with the HTBI primer set. TCRdb re-called the multiplex PCR reads through MiXCR, storing one row per CDR3 protein. The profile shows about 400,000 distinct CDR3 sequences, less than 20% of them singletons. Input material: blood. Receptors originate from a woman between 18 and 29 years old with Graves' hyperthyroidism.

In its sample, this clonotype was seen many times. The chain has TRBV13 and TRBJ2-7; D may be TRBD2 (7 bases). CDR1 is PRHDT, CDR2 FYEKMQ, per germline (reference sequence). The CDR3 has 14 amino acids. Trimming removed 5 bases at V and 4 bases at J, with 15 bases between. The CDR3 bases are TGTGCCAGCAGCCCCAAGGGGGGGGGATACGAGCAGTACTTC. Protein sequence: CASSPKGGGYEQYF.

This clonotype was seen repeatedly, ten times or more. The chain recombines TRBV5-1 with TRBJ2-7; the match to TRBD2 covers 11 bases. The CDR3 totals 15 residues. V lost 5 bases and J lost 3; bases outside the gene matches: 7. The germline CDR1 and CDR2 sequences are SGHRS and YFSETQ. The CDR3: CASREGLAVNYEQYF. CDR3 DNA sequence: TGCGCCAGCAGGGAGGGACTAGCGGTTAACTACGAGCAGTACTTC. Filled out from reference TRBV5-1 and TRBJ2-7, the complete variable domain reads KAGVTQTPRYLIKTRGQQVTLSCSPISGHRSVSWYQQTPGQGLQFLFEYFSETQRNKGNFPGRFSGRQFSNSRSEMNVSTLELGDSALYLCASREGLAVNYEQYFGPGTRLTVT.

This clonotype was seen repeatedly, ten times or more. This chain joins TRBV6-1 and TRBJ2-2; 10 nucleotides match TRBD1. In germline, CDR1 is MNHNS, CDR2 SASEGT. V shed 5 bases, J shed 3 bases, and the junction held 9 bases outside the gene matches. The length of the CDR3 is 17 residues. The CDR3 DNA follows: TGTGCCAGCAGTTGGAGAGGGACAGGGGCCGACACCGGGGAGCTGTTTTTT. Amino acids: CASSWRGTGADTGELFF.

The CDR3 DNA follows: TGTGCCAGCAGTACCCCGGTTGGGGCTATGTCGAAGAATCAGCCCCAGCATTTT. It yields the protein CASSTPVGAMSKNQPQHF. V usage is TRBV2 and J usage is TRBJ1-5; a possible D gene is TRBD1 (5 bases). The V gene's germline CDR1 is SNHLY and CDR2 FYNNEI. V lost 5 bases and J lost 4, with 24 bases in between. There are 18 residues in the CDR3.

This clonotype was seen at least ten times. The chain combines TRBV28 with TRBJ2-5; possibly TRBD1 for D (5 bases). This CDR3 has 13 residues. The germline V gene has CDR1 MDHEN and CDR2 SYDVKM. With 3 bases removed from V and 5 bases from J, the gap between germline ends came to 10 bases. Written as DNA, the CDR3 is TGTGCCAGCAGTTTTTCAGGGTGGGAGACCCAGTACTTC. It specifies CASSFSGWETQYF.

This clonotype has at least ten counts. The V call is TRBV13, the J call TRBJ2-1, with 7 bases matching TRBD1. CDR1 is PRHDT, CDR2 FYEKMQ, per germline (reference sequence). The CDR3 is made up of 15 amino acids. With V trimmed by 4 bases and J by 6 bases, 9 bases remained unmatched. In DNA form, the CDR3 reads TGTGCCAGCAGCTCCCGACAGGGTTATGGCAATGAGCAGTTCTTC. Translation gives CASSSRQGYGNEQFF.

In this sample, this clonotype turned up a few times. This chain uses TRBV29-1 with TRBJ1-4; D perhaps matches TRBD1 (5 bases). The CDR3 loop spans 15 amino acids. Germline CDR1 is SQVTM and CDR2 is ANQGSEA. Trimming took 4 bases from V and 8 from J, leaving 20 bases between them. The CDR3 DNA reads as TGCAGCGTTGCTTATTCGTTGGGGGTTGGGGAAAAACTGTTTTTT. Protein sequence: CSVAYSLGVGEKLFF.

Notes on this clonotype: Being one base from a much bigger clone, this may be a read error. The chain links TRBV10-3 to TRBJ1-1, with D possibly being TRBD1 (5 bases). The V and J ends lost 4 bases and 4 bases respectively, with 13 bases between them. The germline V gene has CDR1 ENHRY and CDR2 SYGVKD. The CDR3 is 14 residues long. Written as DNA, the CDR3 is TGTGCCATCAGTGGAAGTGGGGCGAGCACTGAAGCTTTCTTT. Translation gives CAISGSGASTEAFF.

A word on this clonotype: A read error may explain this, as a much larger clone is one base away. The V call is TRBV19, the J call TRBJ1-6; D is unresolved. The germline V and J ends were trimmed by 7 bases and 4 bases, with 11 bases remaining between them. Germline V CDR1 and CDR2: LNHDA, SQIVND (reference sequence). The CDR3 is 14 residues long. The CDR3 is CASTETLYNSPLHF. The CDR3 bases are TGTGCCAGTACCGAGACCCTATATAATTCACCCCTCCACTTT.

V and J are TRBV18 and TRBJ2-2; either TRBD1 or TRBD2 may supply D (5 bases each). V lost 0 bases and J lost 7, with 12 bases in between. There are 15 residues in the CDR3. CDR1 is KGHSH and CDR2 is LQKENI in the germline V gene. The CDR3 spells CASSPPSAGSGELFF. DNA for the CDR3: TGTGCCAGCTCACCACCGTCGGCAGGGAGCGGGGAGCTGTTTTTT.

This chain connects TRBV2 to TRBJ2-7, with TRBD2 matching over 7 bases. V shed 6 bases and J 3 bases; nucleotides not matched to a gene: 5. The germline CDR1 and CDR2 sequences are SNHLY and FYNNEI. The CDR3 covers 13 residues. CDR3 coding DNA: TGTGCCAGCAGAGCTCGGGACTACTACGAGCAGTACTTC. This codes for CASRARDYYEQYF.

This clonotype was observed many times. J is TRBJ2-7 and V is TRBV20-1; D may correspond to TRBD1 or TRBD2 (6 bases each). CDR1 and CDR2 from the germline V gene are DFQATT and SNEGSKA (reference sequence). V lost 6 bases to trimming and J lost 2 bases, with 11 bases between them. The CDR3 spans 12 residues. CDR3 region: CSARGLAYEQYF. The CDR3 DNA is TGCAGTGCCAGGGGACTCGCCTACGAGCAGTACTTC.

This clonotype was counted ten times or more. The chain employs TRBV2 and TRBJ1-5; a possible D gene is TRBD1 (5 bases). V was pared by 1 base and J by 4 bases, with 11 bases between. The CDR3 runs 15 residues. Looked up from germline, CDR1 is SNHLY and CDR2 is FYNNEI. The chain's CDR3 is CASSEDGDPNQPQHF. In DNA form, the CDR3 reads TGTGCCAGCAGTGAAGATGGGGACCCGAATCAGCCCCAGCATTTT.

This clonotype was observed at least ten times. CDR3 region: CASSSNLPGGSYGYTF. The CDR3 DNA sequence: TGCGCCAGCAGCTCGAACCTCCCCGGAGGCAGCTATGGCTACACCTTC. This sequence joins TRBV5-1 and TRBJ1-2; no clear D. Trimming left V 3 bases short and J 4 bases short, with 19 bases between. Germline V lookup: CDR1 SGHRS, CDR2 YFSETQ. The CDR3 spans 16 residues.

The rearrangement links TRBV7-8 to TRBJ2-3; 14 bases line up with TRBD2. The CDR3 covers 19 residues. The J segment lost 4 bases and the V segment lost 1 base, leaving 10 bases of the junction unmatched. Germline V gene data show CDR1 as SGHVS and CDR2 as FQNEAQ. CDR3 in DNA: TGTGCCAGCAGCTTAGAACTTGGACTAGCGGGGGGCCTACCAGATACGCAGTATTTT. This codes for CASSLELGLAGGLPDTQYF.

This clonotype was found many times. The chain is built from TRBV5-1 and TRBJ2-5; possibly TRBD2 for D (6 bases). Germline V gives CDR1 SGHRS, CDR2 YFSETQ. This CDR3 comprises 13 residues. The V and J ends lost 5 bases and 5 bases respectively, with 13 bases between them. CDR3 region: CASSGGRMETQYF. The CDR3 bases are TGCGCCAGCAGTGGAGGGAGGATGGAGACCCAGTACTTC.

The sample holds many counts of this clonotype. The rearrangement uses TRBV20-1 and TRBJ1-5, with D possibly being TRBD1 (5 bases). Germline lookup yields CDR1 DFQATT and CDR2 SNEGSKA (reference sequence). The CDR3 runs 15 residues. V was shortened by 0 bases and J by 3 bases, with 12 bases between the two germline ends. The CDR3 bases are TGCAGTGCTAGAGACGTCAGGGAGACCAATCAGCCCCAGCATTTT. This codes for CSARDVRETNQPQHF.

This clonotype has ten or more counts. This sequence joins TRBV5-6 and TRBJ2-1; 12 bases map to TRBD2. The CDR3 consists of 16 residues. J lost 7 bases, V lost 4 bases, and 9 bases had no gene match. Germline V gene data show CDR1 as SGHDT and CDR2 as YYEEEE. In DNA form, the CDR3 reads TGTGCCAGCAGCCGACTCGGACTAGCGGGGAAGAATGAGCAGTTCTTC. Residues: CASSRLGLAGKNEQFF.

The table lists this clonotype with many counts. V is TRBV20-1 and J is TRBJ1-2; TRBD1 might be the D (5 bases). V was shortened by 1 base and J by 3 bases, with 12 bases between the two germline ends. Germline V gives CDR1 DFQATT, CDR2 SNEGSKA (reference sequence). This CDR3 region has 14 residues. The CDR3 region has the DNA TGCAGTGCTAGAGGATCGGGGGTCCACTATGGCTACACCTTC. It encodes CSARGSGVHYGYTF.

The rearrangement uses TRBV6-5 and TRBJ1-4; D gene ambiguous. V shed 3 bases and J shed 0 bases, with 8 bases lying between them. The CDR3 has 15 amino acids. The germline V gene has CDR1 MNHEY and CDR2 SVGAGI. Here the CDR3 DNA reads TGTGCCAGCAGTTATGGGGATGCAACTAATGAAAAACTGTTTTTT. As protein: CASSYGDATNEKLFF.

This clonotype appeared many times. This chain uses TRBV20-1 with TRBJ2-1; TRBD2 agrees at 11 bases. Germline CDR1 and CDR2: DFQATT and SNEGSKA (reference sequence). The ends lost 4 bases at V and 8 bases at J; junction bases unmatched: 7. This CDR3 has 14 residues. CDR3 sequence: CSAITSGRGDEQFF. The CDR3 DNA sequence: TGCAGTGCTATTACTAGCGGGAGAGGCGATGAGCAGTTCTTC.

Ten or more counts support this clonotype. The rearrangement links TRBV6-5 to TRBJ2-7; TRBD2 aligns across 13 bases. The germline CDR1 and CDR2 sequences are MNHEY and SVGAGI. The J segment lost 6 bases and the V segment lost 6 bases, leaving 14 bases of the junction unmatched. The CDR3 is made up of 17 amino acids. The CDR3 DNA follows: TGTGCCAGCAGGGATGGGACTAGCGGGGCTCTCAGGGGCGAGCAGTACTTC. Its translation: CASRDGTSGALRGEQYF.

In its sample, this clonotype was seen many times. Compared with germline, one end of the junction differs, possibly owing to a read error. This chain uses TRBV27 with TRBJ2-2; 9 bases align to TRBD2. The germline V gene encodes CDR1 MNHEY and CDR2 SMNVEV (reference sequence). CDR3 length equals 12 residues. The CDR3 here is CTTSGNTGELFF. Written as DNA, the CDR3 is TGCACGACTAGCGGGAACACCGGGGAGCTGTTTTTT.

This chain joins TRBV4-1 and TRBJ2-1; 10 positions agree with TRBD2. Germline CDR1 reads MGHRA; CDR2 reads YSYEKL. Trimming cost V 0 bases and J 5 bases; bases outside gene matches: 1. CDR3 size: 15 residues. As DNA, the CDR3 is TGCGCCAGCAGCCAAGAGGGGACTAGCGACAATGAGCAGTTCTTC. The encoded protein is CASSQEGTSDNEQFF.

In its sample, this clonotype was seen once. This chain uses TRBV28 with TRBJ2-1, with 12 positions matching TRBD2. There are 18 residues in the CDR3. The trim removed 10 bases at V and 4 bases at J, leaving 17 bases unmatched. Germline V CDR1 and CDR2: MDHEN, SYDVKM. In DNA, the CDR3 is TGTGCCACCAGAGGGACTAGCGGGCAAGGCGGGTTTTACAATGAGCAGTTCTTC. The encoded protein is CATRGTSGQGGFYNEQFF.

There are many counts of this clonotype. The chain is built from TRBV7-9 and TRBJ1-5; D perhaps matches TRBD1 (5 bases). Deletions cut 3 bases from V and 6 bases from J, with 12 bases between. The CDR3 is 14 residues long. Germline loops: CDR1 SEHNR, CDR2 FQNEAQ (reference sequence). The CDR3 DNA reads as TGTGCCAGCAGCTTGAAGGGGCCCGGTCAGCCCCAGCATTTT. This encodes CASSLKGPGQPQHF. The full variable domain, completed using reference TRBV7-9 and TRBJ1-5, is DTGVSQNPRHKITKRGQNVTFRCDPISEHNRLYWYRQTLGQGPEFLTYFQNEAQLEKSRLLSDRFSAERPKGSFSTLEIQRTEQGDSAMYLCASSLKGPGQPQHFGDGTRLSIL.

This clonotype was observed many times. The chain couples TRBV2 to TRBJ1-2; D might be TRBD1 (5 bases). The CDR3 is made up of 17 amino acids. The germline CDR1 and CDR2 sequences are SNHLY and FYNNEI. V lost 3 bases to trimming and J lost 0 bases, with 17 bases between them. Here the CDR3 reads CASSESAGRYTNYGYTF. The CDR3 nucleotides read TGTGCCAGCAGTGAGTCAGCAGGGAGGTATACTAACTATGGCTACACCTTC.

This clonotype came up many times. This chain connects TRBV7-9 to TRBJ2-1; 9 positions match TRBD2. V lost 5 bases, J lost 4 bases, and 15 bases stayed unmatched. The CDR3 has 18 amino acids. Per germline, CDR1 SEHNR and CDR2 FQNEAQ (reference sequence). CDR3: CASSPPAGGGARYNEQFF. The CDR3 region has the DNA TGTGCCAGCAGCCCCCCAGCGGGCGGGGGGGCCAGGTACAATGAGCAGTTCTTC. The full variable domain, in which reference TRBV7-9 and TRBJ2-1 provide the parts outside the CDR3, is DTGVSQNPRHKITKRGQNVTFRCDPISEHNRLYWYRQTLGQGPEFLTYFQNEAQLEKSRLLSDRFSAERPKGSFSTLEIQRTEQGDSAMYLCASSPPAGGGARYNEQFFGPGTRLTVL.